A few counts support the clone carrying this T cell receptor (beta chain). Its antigen is not known. The data were taken from a study of cytomegalovirus exposure and HLA in healthy donors. Whole-study results and caveats: Within a later analysis, the majority of CMV-associated TCR beta chains appeared HLA-restricted. In vitro, a few CMV-associated chains proved specific for CMV antigens. A later analysis revealed that TCR association rates differed between HLA loci, peaking at DRB1 and bottoming out at HLA-C.

CDR3 size: 16 residues. V was trimmed by 3 bases and J by 1 base, leaving 12 bases between them. Germline V gene lookup returns CDR1 SEHNR and CDR2 FQNEAQ (reference sequence). Use of 60 Vbeta and 13 Jbeta primers characterized the PCR. Clones were sequenced by immunoSEQ multiplex PCR, and TCRdb holds only the in-frame ones, with some missing. The table includes about 190,000 clones, 65% to 90% detected once. The sequencing input was PBMCs. This clonotype originated in a man in his forties in good health and CMV-seropositive. The chain recombines TRBV7-9 with TRBJ2-2, with D possibly matching TRBD1 (6 bases). The CDR3 sequence is CASSFQGMVNTGELFF. In DNA, the CDR3 is TGTGCCAGCAGCTTTCAGGGGATGGTGAACACCGGGGAGCTGTTTTTT.